The 21 T cell receptor beta chains below come from one sample, sequenced in a study of CD8+ T cells in alopecia areata. The authors extracted RNA and reverse transcribed it into cDNA as the sequencing template. Clones were sequenced by immunoSEQ multiplex PCR, and TCRdb holds only the in-frame ones, with some missing. This table has about 150,000 clones, about 51% appearing once. The sequences come from CD8+ T cells sorted from blood, collected at week 0. Every receptor here comes from a human donor with alopecia areata.

The V gene is TRBV29-1, the J gene TRBJ2-1; 9 nucleotides line up with TRBD1. The CDR3 extends over 14 amino acids. Germline lookup yields CDR1 SQVTM and CDR2 ANQGSEA. V gave up 3 bases and J gave up 2 bases; unmatched junction bases: 2. The CDR3 nucleotides read TGCAGCGTTGAGCGGACAGGGGCCTACAATGAGCAGTTCTTC. Its translation is CSVERTGAYNEQFF.

CDR3: CASSYGWGGELFF. The CDR3 region has the DNA TGTGCCAGCAGTTACGGCTGGGGCGGGGAGCTGTTTTTT. J is TRBJ2-2 and V is TRBV6-6; D gene unclear. The germline gives CDR1 MNHNY, CDR2 SVGAGI (reference sequence). There are 13 residues in the CDR3. Trimming stripped 2 bases from V and 7 bases from J, with 8 bases between.

The chain carries TRBV4-1 and TRBJ2-1, with 9 nucleotides matching TRBD2. Trimming removed 6 bases from V and 7 bases from J; junction bases left unmatched: 7. The CDR3 extends over 14 amino acids. Germline lookup yields CDR1 MGHRA and CDR2 YSYEKL. CDR3 in DNA: TGCGCCAGCAGTTTTAGCGGGGGAGGAAATGAGCAGTTCTTC. Translation: CASSFSGGGNEQFF.

This clone was observed once. This chain links TRBV5-6 with TRBJ2-7; TRBD1 matches 10 bases. J was trimmed by 2 bases and V by 4 bases; bases with no gene match: 6. CDR1 is SGHDT, CDR2 YYEEEE, per germline. The CDR3 consists of 15 residues. In nucleotides, the CDR3 is TGTGCCAGCAGCCGCGACAGGGGGCCAGCCTACGAGCAGTACTTC. Protein sequence: CASSRDRGPAYEQYF.

The genes are TRBV29-1 and TRBJ1-4; 7 bases line up with TRBD1. Germline values: CDR1 SQVTM, CDR2 ANQGSEA. The ends lost 4 bases at V and 8 bases at J; junction bases unmatched: 7. This CDR3 has 13 residues. CDR3 bases: TGCAGCGTTGTCGGGACAGATGGGGAAAAACTGTTTTTT. It specifies CSVVGTDGEKLFF.

With respect to this clone: Sequence at one end of the junction differs from germline and may be a read error. This chain connects TRBV29-1 to TRBJ2-3, with 16 bases fitting TRBD2. The germline V gene encodes CDR1 SQVTM and CDR2 ANQGSEA. This CDR3 is 16 amino acids long. CDR3 region: CSIEGTSGGETDTQYF. For the CDR3, the DNA is TGCAGCATTGAAGGGACTAGCGGGGGGGAGACAGATACGCAGTATTTT.

This clone showed up just a few times. The CDR3 reads CASSAGIEAFF. DNA for the CDR3: TGTGCCAGTAGTGCCGGTATCGAAGCTTTCTTT. The V and J genes are TRBV19 and TRBJ1-1; the D is unclear. CDR1 is LNHDA and CDR2 is SQIVND in the germline V gene (reference sequence). The germline V and J ends were trimmed by 5 bases and 8 bases, with 9 bases remaining between them. This CDR3 spans 11 amino acids.

This chain uses TRBV29-1 with TRBJ2-7; TRBD1 matches 7 bases. V was clipped by 7 bases and J by 1 base; unmatched bases: 7. CDR3 length: 13 amino acids. Germline CDR1 reads SQVTM; CDR2 reads ANQGSEA. This CDR3 is CSAGDRDSYEQYF. The CDR3 nucleotides are TGCAGCGCCGGGGACAGAGATTCCTACGAGCAGTACTTC.

The V call is TRBV9, the J call TRBJ1-1; no firm D call. The CDR3 sequence is 12 residues long. Deletions cut 4 bases from V and 3 bases from J, with 7 bases between. Germline V gene sequence: CDR1 SGDLS, CDR2 YYNGEE. The CDR3 is CASSPPDTEAFF. The CDR3, as DNA: TGTGCCAGCAGCCCCCCGGACACTGAAGCTTTCTTT.

The CDR3 sequence: CSVEDRVYNEQFF. The CDR3, as DNA: TGCAGCGTTGAAGATCGGGTATACAATGAGCAGTTCTTC. The chain carries TRBV29-1 and TRBJ2-1; no clear D gene. The CDR3 has 13 residues. Trimming took 0 bases from V and 4 from J, leaving 7 bases between them. The V gene's germline CDR1 is SQVTM and CDR2 ANQGSEA.

This sequence joins TRBV7-3 and TRBJ2-1; D not resolved. Deletions cut 4 bases from V and 2 bases from J, with 15 bases between. The CDR3 is 16 residues long. CDR1 is SGHTA, CDR2 FQGTGA, per germline. CDR3 sequence reads: CASSSKGSPAYNEQFF. CDR3 DNA: TGTGCCAGCAGCTCAAAAGGGTCCCCAGCCTACAATGAGCAGTTCTTC.

The chain carries TRBV6-4 and TRBJ1-5; D not certain. This CDR3 is built from 15 residues. Trimming took off 8 bases at V and 5 bases at J, with 19 bases between the two ends. Looked up from germline, CDR1 is MRHNA and CDR2 is SNTAGT. The CDR3: CASCQSGREDQPQHF. The CDR3 DNA follows: TGTGCCAGCTGTCAAAGCGGACGGGAAGATCAGCCCCAGCATTTT.

This clone occurred a few times. This chain uses TRBV2 with TRBJ2-2; TRBD1 matches 7 bases. The CDR3 sequence is 15 residues long. The junction had 11 bases not matched to a gene; V was cut back by 8 bases and J by 5 bases. Germline V gene lookup returns CDR1 SNHLY and CDR2 FYNNEI. CDR3 amino acids: CASSPRGTVTGELFF. CDR3 coding DNA: TGTGCCAGCTCCCCCCGTGGGACAGTAACCGGGGAGCTGTTTTTT.

This clone was recorded a few times. The chain combines TRBV27 with TRBJ2-1; D possibly corresponds to TRBD2 (5 bases). Germline-derived CDR1 and CDR2 are MNHEY and SMNVEV (reference sequence). This CDR3 is 14 amino acids long. Trimming removed 5 bases at V and 9 bases at J, with 17 bases between. The CDR3 protein is CASSPTDSGGEQFF. In DNA, the CDR3 is TGTGCCAGCAGTCCCACCGACTCAGGAGGTGAGCAGTTCTTC.

In this sample, this clone turned up a few times. The V and J genes are TRBV11-2 and TRBJ2-3, with D perhaps TRBD1 or TRBD2 (6 bases each). The ends were cut back, 5 bases at V and 4 bases at J, with 16 bases in the middle. CDR3 length: 15 residues. Germline assignment: CDR1 SGHAT and CDR2 FQNNGV. The CDR3 sequence is CASSPGAGLADTQYF. The CDR3 DNA reads TGTGCCAGCAGCCCGGGGGCGGGGTTGGCAGATACGCAGTATTTT.

The chain links TRBV27 to TRBJ2-7; 7 nucleotides agree with TRBD2. In germline, CDR1 is MNHEY, CDR2 SMNVEV (reference sequence). This CDR3 spans 14 amino acids. Germline trimming cut 3 bases from V and 3 bases from J; bases unmatched to any gene: 5. In DNA form, the CDR3 reads TGTGCCAGCAGTTTCTCGCGGGGGAGCTACGAGCAGTACTTC. The encoded protein is CASSFSRGSYEQYF.

V usage is TRBV30 and J usage is TRBJ1-2, with a weak D call TRBD1 (5 bases). The CDR3 extends over 13 amino acids. CDR1 is GTSNPN, CDR2 SVGIG, per germline (reference sequence). Trimming shortened V by 3 bases and J by 8 bases, and 16 bases separated the two germline ends. CDR3 coding DNA: TGTGCCTGGAGCGACACAGGATCTAGCGGCTACACCTTC. Translating gives CAWSDTGSSGYTF.

V and J are TRBV30 and TRBJ2-1; D is uncertain. V dropped 0 bases and J dropped 10 bases, with 7 bases sitting between them. Germline CDR1 is GTSNPN and CDR2 is SVGIG (reference sequence). The CDR3 loop spans 11 amino acids. CDR3 sequence (DNA): TGTGCCTGGAGTGTAATTACAGAGCAGTTCTTC. Translated, it gives CAWSVITEQFF.

This clone has more than one count but fewer than ten. This chain connects TRBV29-1 to TRBJ2-7, with 10 bases lining up with TRBD1. V trimming: 4 bases; J trimming: 5 bases; junction bases outside the gene matches: 5. Per the germline V gene, CDR1 is SQVTM and CDR2 is ANQGSEA. The CDR3 consists of 13 residues. CDR3 amino acids: CSVAGTGDDEQYF. The CDR3 DNA sequence: TGCAGCGTTGCAGGGACAGGGGATGACGAGCAGTACTTC.

The genes are TRBV5-1 and TRBJ2-4, with D perhaps TRBD1 (5 bases). Germline V gene lookup returns CDR1 SGHRS and CDR2 YFSETQ. The CDR3 consists of 14 residues. The V gene lost 0 bases and the J gene lost 8 bases, with 12 bases spanning the gap. The CDR3 region is CASSLEAGLDIQYF. DNA of the CDR3: TGCGCCAGCAGCTTGGAGGCAGGGCTAGACATTCAGTACTTC.

A word on this clone: The identical CDR3 is also encoded by other nucleotide sequences in the sample. This chain links TRBV29-1 with TRBJ1-1, with 7 bases aligning to TRBD1. With 4 bases clipped from V and 2 bases from J, the junction kept 1 base outside the gene matches. The germline gives CDR1 SQVTM, CDR2 ANQGSEA. The CDR3 has 12 residues. The CDR3 sequence: CSVVGGNTEAFF. CDR3 in DNA: TGCAGCGTTGTAGGGGGCAACACTGAAGCTTTCTTT.